This paragraph covers one TCR beta chain sequence. This sample was taken from a study of technical replicates of blood from a handful of donors. Measured with immunoSEQ multiplex PCR; TCRdb has only the in-frame clones, and not every one. The sample lists 55,000 to 75,000 clones; approximately 96% were seen once. The CDR3 consists of 14 residues. The germline CDR1 and CDR2 sequences are SQVTM and ANQGSEA. Trimming cost V 6 bases and J 4 bases, with 18 bases left between them. Sequenced input: T cells isolated from PBMCs. The clonotype originates from a human donor in good health. The rearrangement joins TRBV29-1 to TRBJ1-2, with a tentative D call TRBD1 (5 bases). The CDR3 here is CSVPTTVPFYGYTF. CDR3 nucleotides: TGCAGCGTCCCCACGACAGTTCCTTTCTATGGCTACACCTTC.